One sample yielded the 15 T cell receptor beta chains listed below, sequenced in a study of Ad26.COV2.S vaccination and SARS-CoV-2 variants (dated by TCRdb to the early 2020s). This specimen's treatment or condition label, per the study, means: roughly 19 received Ad26.COV2.S at low or high dose, single or two shots; 5 received placebo; per-sample allocation not given. Repertoires of vaccine and placebo recipients were sequenced from samples taken on day 63 after the first injection. Libraries were made using the immunoSEQ multiplex PCR assay. TCRdb took over this immuneACCESS table, retaining in-frame rearrangements with V and J assigned. Such tables are incomplete; in checked studies, under half of the missing clones stem from an unresolved V gene, and the remainder is unexplained. Present in this sample are roughly 390,000 clones, approximately 91% of which were seen just once. Together, the top ten hold 3% to 3.5% of the sample.

The source was peripheral blood, collected in a trial of Ad26.COV2.S vaccine versus placebo. These receptors all stem from a person aged 18-65 years who received the Ad26.COV2.S COVID-19 vaccine or a placebo.

The chain recombines TRBV19 with TRBJ1-4; D uncertain. Trimming shortened V by 9 bases and J by 0 bases, and 8 bases separated the two germline ends. This CDR3 is built from 13 residues. CDR1 LNHDA and CDR2 SQIVND come from the germline V gene (reference sequence). CDR3 DNA: TGTGCCAGCCGGAGTGCAACTAATGAAAAACTGTTTTTT. This codes for CASRSATNEKLFF.

Only one count was recorded for this clone. The CDR3 loop is CASSARQSNTEAFF. CDR3 DNA sequence: TGTGCCAGCAGCGCCCGACAGTCGAACACTGAAGCTTTCTTT. The chain joins TRBV7-8 to TRBJ1-1; the D gene is possibly TRBD1 (5 bases). Trimming cost V 5 bases and J 1 base, with 11 bases left between them. This CDR3 is 14 amino acids long. Germline V lookup: CDR1 SGHVS, CDR2 FQNEAQ.

J is TRBJ1-1 and V is TRBV19, with D possibly being TRBD1 (5 bases). The ends were cut back, 2 bases at V and 4 bases at J, with 11 bases in the middle. CDR3 length: 14 residues. Germline V lookup: CDR1 LNHDA, CDR2 SQIVND (reference sequence). CDR3 protein: CASSIRGWGTEAFF. CDR3 nucleotide sequence: TGTGCCAGTAGTATAAGGGGTTGGGGCACTGAAGCTTTCTTT.

This chain links TRBV7-6 with TRBJ2-1, with TRBD1 matching over 7 bases. The CDR3 is 16 amino acids. Germline V gene sequence: CDR1 SGHVS, CDR2 FNYEAQ. Trimming cost V 1 base and J 7 bases; bases outside gene matches: 10. The CDR3 nucleotides read TGTGCCAGCAGCTTAGTGAGGGGGCGAATATGGAATGAGCAGTTCTTC. It translates to CASSLVRGRIWNEQFF. Supplemented by reference TRBV7-6 and TRBJ2-1, the full variable domain reads GAGVSQSPRYKVTKRGQDVALRCDPISGHVSLYWYRQALGQGPEFLTYFNYEAQQDKSGLPNDRFSAERPEGSISTLTIQRTEQRDSAMYRCASSLVRGRIWNEQFFGPGTRLTVL.

This clone has just one count. J is TRBJ1-5 and V is TRBV11-2; D might be TRBD1 (5 bases). From germline, CDR1 is SGHAT and CDR2 FQNNGV. The CDR3 extends over 13 amino acids. Trimming shortened V by 0 bases and J by 7 bases, and 7 bases separated the two germline ends. The CDR3 nucleotides are TGTGCCAGCAGCTTAGAAGGGGACCAGCCCCAGCATTTT. Protein sequence: CASSLEGDQPQHF.

This clone was detected a few times. The V and J genes are TRBV6-5 and TRBJ1-6; 7 bases agree with TRBD1. This CDR3 is built from 16 residues. CDR1 is MNHEY, CDR2 SVGAGI, per germline. V lost 2 bases to trimming and J lost 7 bases; unmatched junction nucleotides: 8. The CDR3 DNA is TGTGCCAGCAGTTACGCTGGTGACAGGGCAAATTCACCCCTCCACTTT. Translating it yields CASSYAGDRANSPLHF.

This chain connects TRBV5-4 to TRBJ1-6, with D unclear. V was clipped by 2 bases and J by 6 bases, with 12 bases between them. In germline, CDR1 is SGHNT, CDR2 YYREEE (reference sequence). CDR3 length: 15 amino acids. The CDR3 loop reads CASSFGPDLNSPLHF. Here the CDR3 DNA reads TGTGCCAGCAGCTTTGGTCCAGATCTTAATTCACCCCTCCACTTT.

This rearrangement joins TRBV5-4 to TRBJ2-3, with 9 nucleotides matching TRBD2. The V and J ends lost 1 base and 2 bases, in that order; junction bases with no gene match: 5. Germline V gene sequence: CDR1 SGHNT, CDR2 YYREEE (reference sequence). This CDR3 contains 16 residues. CDR3 loop: CASSLWPSGNTDTQYF. Written as DNA, the CDR3 is TGTGCCAGCAGCTTGTGGCCTAGCGGGAACACAGATACGCAGTATTTT.

In this sample, this clone turned up once. The chain recombines TRBV10-3 with TRBJ2-6, with TRBD2 as a possible D gene (5 bases). V was shortened by 6 bases and J by 0 bases, with 9 bases between the two germline ends. Germline assignment: CDR1 ENHRY and CDR2 SYGVKD. The CDR3 spans 15 residues. In nucleotides, the CDR3 is TGTGCCATCAGGTCGGCGGGCTCTGGGGCCAACGTCCTGACTTTC. Its translation is CAIRSAGSGANVLTF.

This sequence joins TRBV6-6 and TRBJ1-2; D may be TRBD1 (6 bases). Germline loops: CDR1 MNHNY, CDR2 SVGAGI (reference sequence). There are 15 residues in the CDR3. Trimming took 2 bases from V and 4 from J, leaving 14 bases between them. The CDR3 spells CASSYLRGVGYGYTF. Here the CDR3 DNA reads TGTGCCAGCAGTTACCTTAGGGGGGTTGGCTATGGCTACACCTTC.

The chain links TRBV4-1 to TRBJ2-3; D gene uncertain. Germline V lookup: CDR1 MGHRA, CDR2 YSYEKL. This CDR3 has 12 amino acids. V lost 3 bases and J lost 6, with 7 bases in between. CDR3 DNA sequence: TGCGCCAGCAGCCACTCCAGGGATACGCAGTATTTT. It yields the protein CASSHSRDTQYF.

The chain combines TRBV7-9 with TRBJ2-1, with 10 bases matching TRBD1. J lost 6 bases, V lost 5 bases, and 10 bases had no gene match. The CDR3 runs to 16 residues. CDR1 and CDR2 (germline): SEHNR, FQNEAQ (reference sequence). CDR3 nucleotides: TGTGCCAGCAGCCGATCTACCGGGACAGGGGTCAATGAGCAGTTCTTC. It codes for CASSRSTGTGVNEQFF.

This chain's CDR3 is CASSIQRGETGELFF. The CDR3 DNA follows: TGTGCCAGTAGTATACAGCGGGGGGAAACCGGGGAGCTGTTTTTT. J is TRBJ2-2 and V is TRBV19, with 9 bases aligning to TRBD2. The CDR3 spans 15 residues. Losses at the gene ends were 2 bases for V and 5 bases for J; bases not matched to a gene: 3. Per germline, CDR1 LNHDA and CDR2 SQIVND (reference sequence). Full variable domain (missing parts from reference TRBV19 and TRBJ2-2): DGGITQSPKYLFRKEGQNVTLSCEQNLNHDAMYWYRQDPGQGLRLIYYSQIVNDFQKGDIAEGYSVSREKKESFPLTVTSAQKNPTAFYLCASSIQRGETGELFFGEGSRLTVL.

This chain uses TRBV7-2 with TRBJ1-2; D gene ambiguous. The CDR3 extends over 14 amino acids. Germline values: CDR1 SGHTA, CDR2 FQGNSA. The V end lost 2 bases, the J end lost 5 bases, and 12 bases lay between the germline ends. CDR3 in DNA: TGTGCCAGCAGCTTATTAAGTAAAACATATGGCTACACCTTC. Translation: CASSLLSKTYGYTF.

Details on this clone: The sample contains more than one DNA sequence encoding this CDR3. V gene TRBV9 combines with J gene TRBJ1-3; D ambiguous. V gave up 0 bases and J gave up 1 base, with 2 bases separating them. Germline V gives CDR1 SGDLS, CDR2 YYNGEE. This CDR3 contains 13 residues. As DNA, the CDR3 is TGTGCCAGCAGCGTAGGTTCTGGAAACACCATATATTTT. Its translation: CASSVGSGNTIYF.